These 25 T cell receptor beta chains were sequenced from one sample in a study of blood T cell repertoires in COVID-19. The method was immunoSEQ multiplex PCR; TCRdb's version includes in-frame clones alone and lacks a portion of them. Of 650,000 to 800,000 clones listed, approximately 90% were seen once; the top ten hold around 0.3%. The sequenced material came from peripheral blood. These receptors were obtained from a woman aged 18-29 years with acute or convalescent COVID-19.

This clone was counted once. The rearrangement uses TRBV30 and TRBJ2-5; unclear D gene. Per germline, CDR1 GTSNPN and CDR2 SVGIG (reference sequence). CDR3 length: 10 residues. The ends were cut back, 5 bases at V and 5 bases at J, with 6 bases in the middle. CDR3 protein: CAWDGETQYF. Written as DNA, the CDR3 is TGTGCCTGGGACGGGGAGACCCAGTACTTC.

The rearrangement joins TRBV3-1 (or the pseudogene TRBV3-2) to TRBJ2-2; 9 bases agree with TRBD1. Germline assignment: CDR1 LGHDT and CDR2 YNNKEL (reference sequence). The junction had 9 bases not matched to a gene; V was cut back by 1 base and J by 3 bases. This CDR3 contains 18 residues. The chain's CDR3 is CASSQVQSGTGYTGELFF. In DNA form, the CDR3 reads TGTGCCAGCAGCCAAGTTCAGTCCGGGACAGGGTACACCGGGGAGCTGTTTTTT.

This chain connects TRBV24-1 to TRBJ1-1; D is undetermined. Trimming took 4 bases from V and 5 from J, leaving 13 bases between them. The germline gives CDR1 KGHDR, CDR2 SFDVKD. This CDR3 comprises 14 residues. In nucleotides, the CDR3 is TGTGCCACCAGTGAAGACCGCCCGGGGACTGAAGCTTTCTTT. Amino acids: CATSEDRPGTEAFF.

The chain recombines TRBV5-1 with TRBJ2-3, with D possibly being TRBD2 (6 bases). Germline values: CDR1 SGHRS, CDR2 YFSETQ. The CDR3 runs to 12 residues. Trimming cost V 4 bases and J 5 bases, with 8 bases left between them. CDR3 nucleotide sequence: TGCGCCAGCAGCACGGGGGTAGATACGCAGTATTTT. The encoded protein is CASSTGVDTQYF.

The chain is built from TRBV6-5 and TRBJ1-1; D remains unclear. V was shortened by 0 bases and J by 10 bases, with 15 bases between the two germline ends. Germline-derived CDR1 and CDR2 are MNHEY and SVGAGI. The CDR3 covers 14 residues. CDR3 region: CASSYSPLGTTAFF. The CDR3 DNA sequence: TGTGCCAGCAGTTACTCCCCCTTGGGCACCACAGCTTTCTTT.

The rearrangement links TRBV18 to TRBJ1-1; D perhaps matches TRBD1 (5 bases). With 3 bases removed from V and 4 bases from J, the gap between germline ends came to 12 bases. Germline-derived CDR1 and CDR2 are KGHSH and LQKENI. The CDR3 sequence is 14 residues long. For the CDR3, the DNA is TGTGCCAGCTCACCTCAGGGTGGTGGCACTGAAGCTTTCTTT. Translating gives CASSPQGGGTEAFF.

This chain joins TRBV4-2 and TRBJ1-4; the D is unclear. Germline CDR1 and CDR2: LGHNA and YNFKEQ. CDR3 length equals 13 residues. The germline V and J ends were trimmed by 1 base and 8 bases, with 8 bases remaining between them. CDR3 protein: CASSQAGGEKLFF. Written as DNA, the CDR3 is TGTGCCAGCAGCCAAGCGGGCGGGGAAAAACTGTTTTTT.

The rearrangement uses TRBV18 and TRBJ1-4; D is undetermined. The CDR3 totals 13 residues. Trimming left V 4 bases short and J 5 bases short, with 8 bases between. CDR1 KGHSH and CDR2 LQKENI come from the germline V gene. In DNA, the CDR3 is TGTGCCAGCTCACGACACCCAAATGAAAAACTGTTTTTT. It yields the protein CASSRHPNEKLFF.

J is TRBJ2-4 and V is TRBV4-1, with 7 bases fitting TRBD1. Losses at the gene ends were 2 bases for V and 4 bases for J; bases not matched to a gene: 11. There are 17 residues in the CDR3. Germline lookup yields CDR1 MGHRA and CDR2 YSYEKL. The CDR3 DNA is TGCGCCAGCAGCCAACCCCGGGCGGGCAGGGGGAAAAACATTCAGTACTTC. This codes for CASSQPRAGRGKNIQYF.

The chain uses TRBV27 and TRBJ2-1; 7 bases agree with TRBD1. This CDR3 spans 14 amino acids. With V trimmed by 5 bases and J by 4 bases, 5 bases remained unmatched. CDR1 and CDR2 from the germline V gene are MNHEY and SMNVEV (reference sequence). This CDR3 reads CASSIRDSYNEQFF. The CDR3 DNA is TGTGCCAGCAGTATCCGGGACAGTTACAATGAGCAGTTCTTC.

This sequence joins TRBV29-1 and TRBJ2-6; possibly TRBD2 for D (5 bases). This CDR3 is built from 13 residues. Trimming cost V 5 bases and J 0 bases, with 5 bases left between them. CDR1 and CDR2 (germline): SQVTM, ANQGSEA. Here the CDR3 reads CSVRDSGANVLTF. The DNA of the CDR3 is TGCAGCGTTCGGGACTCTGGGGCCAACGTCCTGACTTTC.

This chain joins TRBV10-3 and TRBJ2-3; D is possibly TRBD2 (6 bases). CDR1 ENHRY and CDR2 SYGVKD come from the germline V gene. The V and J ends lost 10 bases and 2 bases respectively, with 16 bases between them. This CDR3 spans 14 amino acids. This CDR3 is CATGDRGFTDTQYF. CDR3 nucleotide sequence: TGTGCCACCGGAGATCGGGGGTTCACAGATACGCAGTATTTT.

The chain employs TRBV18 and TRBJ1-4; D unclear. Germline lookup yields CDR1 KGHSH and CDR2 LQKENI. Trimming cost V 1 base and J 8 bases, with 11 bases left between them. CDR3 length equals 14 residues. CDR3 sequence (DNA): TGTGCCAGCTCACCACGCCCAAAACAGGAAAAACTGTTTTTT. This gives the protein CASSPRPKQEKLFF.

The chain combines TRBV6-5 with TRBJ2-7; 10 bases line up with TRBD1. V was pared by 5 bases and J by 3 bases, with 4 bases of the junction left unmatched. CDR1 is MNHEY and CDR2 is SVGAGI in the germline V gene. The CDR3 spans 14 residues. The CDR3 region is CASSQDRGFYEQYF. DNA for the CDR3: TGTGCCAGCAGTCAGGACAGGGGGTTCTACGAGCAGTACTTC.

The chain recombines TRBV7-2 with TRBJ2-7; TRBD2 matches 7 bases. The CDR3 runs 17 residues. Germline V CDR1 and CDR2: SGHTA, FQGNSA. V dropped 0 bases and J dropped 5; count of bases not matched to a gene: 13. In nucleotides, the CDR3 is TGTGCCAGCAGCTTAGCCCACAGCGGGGTTTTGGTGGACGAGCAGTACTTC. It yields the protein CASSLAHSGVLVDEQYF.

The chain recombines TRBV6-1 with TRBJ1-5; D unresolved. The CDR3 runs to 13 residues. Trimming stripped 3 bases from V and 7 bases from J, with 10 bases between. Germline V CDR1 and CDR2: MNHNS, SASEGT. This chain's CDR3 is CASSDRTGQPQHF. The CDR3 DNA follows: TGTGCCAGCAGTGACCGGACTGGGCAGCCCCAGCATTTT.

The chain uses TRBV7-9 and TRBJ1-6; weak D call: TRBD1 (6 bases). The V gene's germline CDR1 is SEHNR and CDR2 FQNEAQ (reference sequence). The V end was cut by 7 bases, the J end by 10 bases, with 23 bases between. The CDR3 spans 16 residues. This CDR3 reads CASIYSPRQVESPLHF. The CDR3 DNA is TGTGCCAGCATCTACAGTCCCCGACAGGTCGAATCACCCCTCCACTTT.

The chain is built from TRBV11-2 and TRBJ2-2; tentatively, D is TRBD2 (5 bases). Per germline, CDR1 SGHAT and CDR2 FQNNGV. The germline V and J ends were trimmed by 3 bases and 0 bases, with 8 bases remaining between them. The CDR3 runs to 15 residues. The CDR3 is CASSFTGSNTGELFF. The CDR3 DNA reads TGTGCCAGCAGCTTTACGGGATCGAACACCGGGGAGCTGTTTTTT.

The CDR3 DNA follows: TGCAGTGCTAGTCGTTTAGATTTTGGTGAGCAGTTCTTC. This codes for CSASRLDFGEQFF. V gene TRBV20-1 combines with J gene TRBJ2-1, with D uncertain. Germline V lookup: CDR1 DFQATT, CDR2 SNEGSKA (reference sequence). The CDR3 sequence is 13 residues long. Trimming left V 3 bases short and J 9 bases short, with 15 bases between.

The rearrangement uses TRBV15 and TRBJ1-1, with D maybe TRBD1 (6 bases). Trimming stripped 1 base from V and 2 bases from J, with 14 bases between. Germline V gene sequence: CDR1 LNHNV, CDR2 YYDKDF (reference sequence). CDR3 length: 16 amino acids. Here the CDR3 DNA reads TGTGCCACCAGCAGAGGTCCGGGACAAATTAACACTGAAGCTTTCTTT. It codes for CATSRGPGQINTEAFF.

The rearrangement joins TRBV27 to TRBJ1-4; D may be TRBD1 (6 bases). CDR3 size: 16 residues. Germline loops: CDR1 MNHEY, CDR2 SMNVEV (reference sequence). Trimming took off 5 bases at V and 5 bases at J, with 18 bases between the two ends. In nucleotides, the CDR3 is TGTGCCAGCAGTCACCGCCGGGGGGCCGCCAATGAAAAACTGTTTTTT. Translating gives CASSHRRGAANEKLFF.

The V gene is TRBV7-9, the J gene TRBJ2-1, with 9 bases matching TRBD2. CDR1 and CDR2 from the germline V gene are SEHNR and FQNEAQ (reference sequence). This CDR3 spans 15 amino acids. V shed 5 bases and J 14 bases; nucleotides not matched to a gene: 16. CDR3 DNA: TGTGCCAGCAGCCCAGGGAGCGGGGGGCCAAACCACGAGTTCTTC. Amino acids: CASSPGSGGPNHEFF.

The chain uses TRBV5-1 and TRBJ1-6; D gene ambiguous. The CDR3 sequence is 13 residues long. With 2 bases removed from V and 8 bases from J, the gap between germline ends came to 8 bases. In germline, CDR1 is SGHRS, CDR2 YFSETQ. The CDR3 coding sequence is TGCGCCAGCAGCTTAGCGACCGATTCACCCCTCCACTTT. Protein: CASSLATDSPLHF.

The chain combines TRBV6-2 or TRBV6-3 with TRBJ1-5, with a tentative D call TRBD1 (6 bases). Per germline, CDR1 MNHEY and CDR2 SVGEGT. The V end lost 5 bases, the J end lost 2 bases, and 10 bases lay between the germline ends. The CDR3 has 14 residues. The chain's CDR3 is CASSTHRGNQPQHF. The CDR3 nucleotides read TGTGCCAGCAGTACCCACAGGGGCAATCAGCCCCAGCATTTT.

This clone was detected a few times. This sequence joins TRBV6-6 and TRBJ1-3; the D is unclear. The CDR3 runs to 13 residues. V lost 7 bases, J lost 2 bases, and 9 bases lay in between. Germline assignment: CDR1 MNHNY and CDR2 SVGAGI (reference sequence). CDR3 sequence: CASNFVPGNTIYF. CDR3 in DNA: TGTGCCAGCAACTTCGTACCTGGAAACACCATATATTTT.